This TCR beta chain originates from a study of T cell responses to AZD1222 COVID-19 vaccine. In this sample, this clone turned up many times. What it recognizes is unknown. Using immunoSEQ multiplex PCR, the repertoire was profiled, and TCRdb retains in-frame clones only, with some absent. This repertoire shows 110,000 or so clones, over 80% found once; its top ten account for 7.5%. Study-wide findings and caveats: Unmutated variant regions are reportedly the target of nearly half of TCRs that are spike-specific.

The material sequenced was peripheral blood, taken on day 0 of AZD1222 vaccination. The sequence came from an adult in good health.

Here the CDR3 DNA reads TGTGCCAGCCGAGGGGAAGGGCAGCCCCAGCATTTT. This translates into CASRGEGQPQHF. The rearrangement links TRBV2 to TRBJ1-5, with D possibly TRBD1 on 5 matching bases. This CDR3 region has 12 residues. Germline V gene lookup returns CDR1 SNHLY and CDR2 FYNNEI. The V end lost 8 bases, the J end lost 7 bases, and 12 bases lay between the germline ends. Filled out from reference TRBV2 and TRBJ1-5, the complete variable domain reads EPEVTQTPSHQVTQMGQEVILRCVPISNHLYFYWYRQILGQKVEFLVSFYNNEISEKSEIFDDQFSVERPDGSNFTLKIRSTKLEDSAMYFCASRGEGQPQHFGDGTRLSIL.